One sample yielded the 7 T cell receptor beta chains listed below, sequenced in a study of shared clonotypes between healthy human individuals. CD45RO-negative CD8 cells positively selected for CCR7 made up the naive population, which excluded terminally differentiated effector memory CD45RA+ cells. The assay was immunoSEQ multiplex PCR, and TCRdb's table has in-frame clones only and misses some. The sample lists roughly 570,000 clones, roughly 98% seen once, with around 0.3% in the top ten. Input material: naive CD8+ T cells sorted from blood. The receptors were gathered from a man between 25 and 39 years old in good health.

J is TRBJ1-5 and V is TRBV5-1; weak D call: TRBD1 (5 bases). Trimming stripped 0 bases from V and 2 bases from J, with 9 bases between. Germline CDR1 reads SGHRS; CDR2 reads YFSETQ. The CDR3 has 15 amino acids. The CDR3 nucleotides are TGCGCCAGCAGCTTGGAAGGGGCCGGCAATCAGCCCCAGCATTTT. This sequence encodes CASSLEGAGNQPQHF. The complete variable domain, with remaining parts taken from reference TRBV5-1 and TRBJ1-5, reads KAGVTQTPRYLIKTRGQQVTLSCSPISGHRSVSWYQQTPGQGLQFLFEYFSETQRNKGNFPGRFSGRQFSNSRSEMNVSTLELGDSALYLCASSLEGAGNQPQHFGDGTRLSIL.

The rearrangement uses TRBV2 and TRBJ2-7, with TRBD1 as a possible D gene (5 bases). With 4 bases removed from V and 2 bases from J, the gap between germline ends came to 12 bases. Per germline, CDR1 SNHLY and CDR2 FYNNEI. This CDR3 is 14 amino acids long. The CDR3 is CASSALTGTYEQYF. CDR3 bases: TGTGCCAGCAGTGCCCTTACAGGAACCTACGAGCAGTACTTC.

The rearrangement links TRBV2 to TRBJ2-1; D is undetermined. Trimming took off 4 bases at V and 3 bases at J, with 4 bases between the two ends. In germline, CDR1 is SNHLY, CDR2 FYNNEI. This CDR3 comprises 12 residues. The CDR3 DNA follows: TGTGCCAGCAGTGTAGACTACAATGAGCAGTTCTTC. Translation gives CASSVDYNEQFF.

Only one count was recorded for this clone. The rearrangement joins TRBV19 to TRBJ2-1, with 14 bases that match TRBD2. The CDR3 has 18 residues. From germline, CDR1 is LNHDA and CDR2 SQIVND (reference sequence). Losses at the gene ends were 5 bases for V and 4 bases for J; bases not matched to a gene: 10. CDR3 sequence (DNA): TGTGCCAGTAGTCCCGGGACTAGCGGGAGTTCGAGGTACAATGAGCAGTTCTTC. Translation: CASSPGTSGSSRYNEQFF.

The gene calls are TRBV9 and TRBJ2-5, with 13 bases fitting TRBD2. J gave up 1 base and V 4 bases, and 10 bases lay outside the gene matches. CDR3 length: 18 residues. The germline V gene has CDR1 SGDLS and CDR2 YYNGEE. CDR3 in amino acids: CASSKRDGTSGTQETQYF. The CDR3 DNA follows: TGTGCCAGCAGCAAGCGTGACGGGACTAGCGGGACCCAAGAGACCCAGTACTTC.

The rearrangement links TRBV21-1 to TRBJ2-5; the table's TRBD1 call for D was not verified on the DNA. TRBV21-1 is termed a pseudogene. The CDR3 is 14 amino acids. CDR3 amino acids: CASSPGTGQETQYF. CDR3 nucleotides: TGTGCCAGCAGTCCCGGGACAGGGCAAGAGACCCAGTACTTC.

This chain connects TRBV19 to TRBJ2-1; 12 bases are a match to TRBD2. The CDR3 totals 16 residues. Germline CDR1 LNHDA, CDR2 SQIVND (reference sequence). Germline trimming cut 1 base from V and 9 bases from J; bases unmatched to any gene: 7. CDR3 bases: TGTGCCAGTAGTATAGGGCGACTAGCGGGAGCAGGTGAGCAGTTCTTC. Translating it yields CASSIGRLAGAGEQFF.